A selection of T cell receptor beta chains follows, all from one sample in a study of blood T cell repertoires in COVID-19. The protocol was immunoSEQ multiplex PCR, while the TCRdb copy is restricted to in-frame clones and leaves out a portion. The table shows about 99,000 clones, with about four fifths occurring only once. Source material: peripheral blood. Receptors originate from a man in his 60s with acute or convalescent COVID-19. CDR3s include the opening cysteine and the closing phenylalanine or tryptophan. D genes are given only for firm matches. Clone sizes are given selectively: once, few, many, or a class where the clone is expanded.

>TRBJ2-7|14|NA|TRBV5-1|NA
CASSLIISGVEQYF
TGCGCCAGCAGCTTGATCATTTCAGGGGTCGAGCAGTACTTC
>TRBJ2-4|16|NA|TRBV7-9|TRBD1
CASSLARQGGKNIQYF
TGTGCCAGCAGCTTAGCCCGACAGGGCGGAAAAAACATTCAGTACTTC
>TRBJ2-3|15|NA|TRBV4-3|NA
CASSQEPQGTDTQYF
TGCGCCAGCAGCCAAGAGCCACAGGGCACAGATACGCAGTATTTT
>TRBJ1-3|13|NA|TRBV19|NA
CASAPGVGNTIYF
TGTGCCAGTGCCCCCGGGGTCGGAAACACCATATATTTT
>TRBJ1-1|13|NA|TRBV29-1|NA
CSVSGRHNTEAFF
TGCAGCGTTAGCGGACGGCACAACACTGAAGCTTTCTTT
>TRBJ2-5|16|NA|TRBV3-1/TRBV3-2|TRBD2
CASSPVSSGKQETQYF
TGTGCCAGCAGCCCGGTATCTAGCGGGAAGCAAGAGACCCAGTACTTC
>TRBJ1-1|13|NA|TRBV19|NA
CASNWRAYTEAFF
TGTGCCAGTAACTGGAGGGCCTACACTGAAGCTTTCTTT
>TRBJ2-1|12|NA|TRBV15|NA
CATSIVYNEQFF
TGTGCCACCAGCATAGTTTACAATGAGCAGTTCTTC
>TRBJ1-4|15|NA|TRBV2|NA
CASSEVEGVDEKLFF
TGTGCCAGCAGTGAAGTCGAAGGGGTAGATGAAAAACTGTTTTTT
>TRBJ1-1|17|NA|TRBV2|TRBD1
CASRGQGKLRLNTEAFF
TGTGCCAGCAGAGGACAGGGGAAACTCCGCTTAAACACTGAAGCTTTCTTT
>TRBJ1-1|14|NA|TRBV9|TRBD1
CASSLTGGNTEAFF
TGTGCCAGCAGCCTGACAGGGGGAAACACTGAAGCTTTCTTT
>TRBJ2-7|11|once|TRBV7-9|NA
CASSSVYEQYF
TGTGCCAGCAGCTCGGTGTACGAGCAGTACTTC
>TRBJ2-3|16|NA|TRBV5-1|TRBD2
CASSLGLAGSTDTQYF
TGCGCCAGCAGCTTAGGACTAGCGGGAAGTACAGATACGCAGTATTTT
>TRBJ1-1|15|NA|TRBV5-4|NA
CASNSREQGNTEAFF
TGTGCCAGCAATTCACGGGAACAGGGGAACACTGAAGCTTTCTTT
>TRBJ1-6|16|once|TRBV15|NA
CATSTRALGGDSPLHF
TGTGCCACCAGTACCAGGGCCCTGGGTGGTGATTCACCCCTCCACTTT
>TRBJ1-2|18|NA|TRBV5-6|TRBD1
CASSLSDKGASANYGYTF
TGTGCCAGCAGCTTGTCTGATAAGGGGGCCTCAGCTAACTATGGCTACACCTTC
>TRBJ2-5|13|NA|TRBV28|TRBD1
CASRGTGARRQYF
TGTGCCAGCAGAGGGACAGGGGCTCGGCGCCAGTACTTC
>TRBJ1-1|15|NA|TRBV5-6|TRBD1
CASSGYDRDNTEAFF
TGTGCCAGCAGCGGGTACGACAGGGACAACACTGAAGCTTTCTTT
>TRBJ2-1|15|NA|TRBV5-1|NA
CASSLEGPTYNEQFF
TGCGCCAGCAGCCTCGAGGGTCCTACCTACAATGAGCAGTTCTTC
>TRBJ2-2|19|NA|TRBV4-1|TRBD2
CASSVKRMAGGPDTGELFF
TGCGCCAGCAGCGTAAAGCGGATGGCGGGAGGGCCCGACACCGGGGAGCTGTTTTTT
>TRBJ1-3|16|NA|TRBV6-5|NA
CASSLKWTKTGNTIYF
TGTGCCAGCAGTTTGAAATGGACAAAAACTGGAAACACCATATATTTT
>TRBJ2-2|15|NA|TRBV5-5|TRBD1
CASSVGTGSTGELFF
TGTGCCAGCAGCGTGGGGACAGGGTCCACCGGGGAGCTGTTTTTT
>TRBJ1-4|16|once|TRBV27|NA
CASSLLGAATNEKLFF
TGTGCCAGCAGTTTATTAGGGGCCGCAACTAATGAAAAACTGTTTTTT
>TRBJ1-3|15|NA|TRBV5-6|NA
CASKRDTGSGNTIYF
TGTGCCAGCAAAAGGGACACAGGCTCTGGAAACACCATATATTTT
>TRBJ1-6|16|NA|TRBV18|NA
CASSPLPGRNNSPLHF
TGTGCCAGCTCACCACTTCCAGGGCGGAATAATTCACCCCTCCACTTT
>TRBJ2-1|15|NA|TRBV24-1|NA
CATSDTTDRIYEQFF
TGTGCCACCAGTGATACCACAGACAGAATATATGAGCAGTTCTTC